Below are 14 T cell receptor beta chains sequenced from a single sample in a study of T cell repertoires in cytomegalovirus infection. TCRdb independently ran MiXCR on the reads; one entry per CDR3 protein. Here the sample spans approximately 550,000 distinct CDR3 sequences, approximately 15% being singletons. The sequenced sample was CD8+ T cells from PBMCs. All receptors derive from a human donor in good health (CMV status not recorded). Some clones in this sample may be carry-over from other donors' samples.

This chain uses TRBV4-1 with TRBJ2-3; D unclear. The V end was cut by 6 bases, the J end by 0 bases, with 13 bases between. The CDR3 covers 15 residues. Per germline, CDR1 MGHRA and CDR2 YSYEKL. The CDR3 reads CASSSGPFSTDTQYF. The CDR3 DNA reads TGCGCCAGCAGTTCCGGACCGTTTAGCACAGATACGCAGTATTTT.

At least ten counts were recorded for this clonotype. The V call is TRBV7-9, the J call TRBJ1-2; D call uncertain. Trimming took 1 base from V and 4 from J, leaving 10 bases between them. The germline V gene has CDR1 SEHNR and CDR2 FQNEAQ (reference sequence). This CDR3 has 14 amino acids. CDR3: CASSLDSNFYGYTF. The CDR3, as DNA: TGTGCCAGCAGCTTAGACAGTAATTTCTATGGCTACACCTTC.

The sample holds many counts of this clonotype. V is TRBV7-3 and J is TRBJ2-1; 7 bases match TRBD2. V lost 2 bases and J lost 3; bases outside the gene matches: 4. The CDR3 is made up of 15 amino acids. From germline, CDR1 is SGHTA and CDR2 FQGTGA. CDR3 DNA: TGTGCCAGCAGCTTAGAGGGAGGGGTCTACAATGAGCAGTTCTTC. Translation: CASSLEGGVYNEQFF.

This clonotype has only a few counts. The chain joins TRBV6-1 to TRBJ1-5, with D possibly matching TRBD1 (5 bases). Trimming shortened V by 6 bases and J by 9 bases, and 18 bases separated the two germline ends. The CDR3 contains 14 residues. Germline CDR1 MNHNS, CDR2 SASEGT. The CDR3 nucleotides read TGTGCCAGCAGGGGCCGGGACCCACAGCGGCCCCAGCATTTT. Amino acid sequence: CASRGRDPQRPQHF.

The chain is built from TRBV19 and TRBJ2-5, with 7 positions matching TRBD1. Trimming cost V 5 bases and J 6 bases; bases outside gene matches: 6. The length of the CDR3 is 13 residues. The germline gives CDR1 LNHDA, CDR2 SQIVND (reference sequence). Here the CDR3 reads CASSGDSGKTQYF. Here the CDR3 DNA reads TGTGCCAGTAGTGGGGACAGCGGAAAGACCCAGTACTTC.

The chain combines TRBV2 with TRBJ1-2; D perhaps matches TRBD1 (5 bases). Germline loops: CDR1 SNHLY, CDR2 FYNNEI. Trimming pared 6 bases from V and 8 bases from J, leaving 13 bases between. The CDR3 has 12 residues. DNA for the CDR3: TGTGCCAGCAGGGGGGAGATGTGGGGCTACACCTTC. Residues: CASRGEMWGYTF.

This clonotype was seen more than once but under ten times. The chain carries TRBV19 and TRBJ2-1; TRBD1 aligns across 9 bases. Germline-derived CDR1 and CDR2 are LNHDA and SQIVND (reference sequence). The trim removed 8 bases at V and 3 bases at J, leaving 11 bases unmatched. The CDR3 is made up of 16 amino acids. CDR3 region: CASARPRDRDYNEQFF. CDR3 DNA sequence: TGTGCCAGTGCCCGGCCCCGGGACAGGGACTACAATGAGCAGTTCTTC.

This clonotype came up many times. The chain joins TRBV28 to TRBJ2-5; TRBD2 is a possible D gene (5 bases). CDR3 length: 13 residues. CDR1 is MDHEN and CDR2 is SYDVKM in the germline V gene. The V gene lost 5 bases and the J gene lost 5 bases, with 12 bases spanning the gap. CDR3 sequence: CASSPNPGETQYF. CDR3 nucleotides: TGTGCCAGCAGTCCCAACCCGGGGGAGACCCAGTACTTC.

The chain couples TRBV24-1 to TRBJ2-1; 9 bases are a match to TRBD2. Germline CDR1 and CDR2: KGHDR and SFDVKD. CDR3 length equals 15 residues. J lost 0 bases, V lost 6 bases, and 2 bases had no gene match. CDR3 DNA: TGTGCCACCAGTAGCGGGGGGTCCTCCTACAATGAGCAGTTCTTC. As protein: CATSSGGSSYNEQFF.

This clonotype was seen at least ten times. This rearrangement joins TRBV5-4 to TRBJ2-7, with D tentatively TRBD1 or TRBD2 (5 bases each). Looked up from germline, CDR1 is SGHNT and CDR2 is YYREEE (reference sequence). This CDR3 is 14 amino acids long. The V and J ends lost 0 bases and 2 bases respectively, with 9 bases between them. The CDR3 bases are TGTGCCAGCAGCTTGGGGGGGAACACCTACGAGCAGTACTTC. This encodes CASSLGGNTYEQYF.

This clonotype was found many times. The gene calls are TRBV7-2 and TRBJ2-3, with TRBD2 matching over 7 bases. V was clipped by 5 bases and J by 1 base; unmatched bases: 3. The CDR3 sequence is 14 residues long. CDR1 and CDR2 from the germline V gene are SGHTA and FQGNSA. The CDR3 coding sequence is TGTGCCAGCAGCGGGGGGGGGGGCACAGATACGCAGTATTTT. Protein: CASSGGGGTDTQYF.

V usage is TRBV19 and J usage is TRBJ2-3; 9 bases align to TRBD2. In germline, CDR1 is LNHDA, CDR2 SQIVND (reference sequence). The CDR3 runs 15 residues. The trim removed 11 bases at V and 1 base at J, leaving 10 bases unmatched. The CDR3 protein is CAVNQAGGRTDTQYF. CDR3 in DNA: TGTGCCGTGAACCAGGCGGGAGGGCGCACAGATACGCAGTATTTT.

The genes are TRBV29-1 and TRBJ2-3, with D uncertain. Trimming left V 3 bases short and J 4 bases short, with 11 bases between. The V gene's germline CDR1 is SQVTM and CDR2 ANQGSEA. The CDR3 has 13 residues. The CDR3 DNA reads as TGCAGCGTTGATCCTATAGGATCAGATACGCAGTATTTT. Amino acids: CSVDPIGSDTQYF.

This clonotype was picked up many times. The V call is TRBV7-9, the J call TRBJ2-7; D might be TRBD2 (5 bases). In germline, CDR1 is SEHNR, CDR2 FQNEAQ (reference sequence). The CDR3 has 14 amino acids. V lost 4 bases and J 3 bases, leaving 13 bases between the germline ends. CDR3: CASSSSGKNYEQYF. DNA of the CDR3: TGTGCCAGCAGCTCGTCCGGGAAAAACTACGAGCAGTACTTC.